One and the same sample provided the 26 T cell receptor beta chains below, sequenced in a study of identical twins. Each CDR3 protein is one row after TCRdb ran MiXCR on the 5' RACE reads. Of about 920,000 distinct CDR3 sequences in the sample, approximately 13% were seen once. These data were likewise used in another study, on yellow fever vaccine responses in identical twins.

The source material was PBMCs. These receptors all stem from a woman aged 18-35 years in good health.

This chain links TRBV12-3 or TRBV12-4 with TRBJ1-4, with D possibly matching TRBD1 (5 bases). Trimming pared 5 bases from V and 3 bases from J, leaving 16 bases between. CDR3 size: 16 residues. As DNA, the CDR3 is TGTGCCAGCAGTCACGCCGTGGGACCTTCTAATGAAAAACTGTTTTTT. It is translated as CASSHAVGPSNEKLFF.

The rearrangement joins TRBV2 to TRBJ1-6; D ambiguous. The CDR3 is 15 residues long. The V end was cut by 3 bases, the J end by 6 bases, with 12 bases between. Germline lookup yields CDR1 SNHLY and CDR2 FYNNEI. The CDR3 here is CASSDRPSGNSPLHF. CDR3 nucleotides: TGTGCCAGCAGTGATAGGCCTTCGGGTAATTCACCCCTCCACTTT. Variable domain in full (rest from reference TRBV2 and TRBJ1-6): EPEVTQTPSHQVTQMGQEVILRCVPISNHLYFYWYRQILGQKVEFLVSFYNNEISEKSEIFDDQFSVERPDGSNFTLKIRSTKLEDSAMYFCASSDRPSGNSPLHFGNGTRLTVT.

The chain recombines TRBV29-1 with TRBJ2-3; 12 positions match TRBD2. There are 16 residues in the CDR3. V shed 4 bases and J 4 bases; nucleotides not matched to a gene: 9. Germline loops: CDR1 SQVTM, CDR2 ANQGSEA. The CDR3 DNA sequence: TGCAGCGTTGTAGGGGCGCTAGCGGGAGGGCCAGATACGCAGTATTTT. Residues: CSVVGALAGGPDTQYF.

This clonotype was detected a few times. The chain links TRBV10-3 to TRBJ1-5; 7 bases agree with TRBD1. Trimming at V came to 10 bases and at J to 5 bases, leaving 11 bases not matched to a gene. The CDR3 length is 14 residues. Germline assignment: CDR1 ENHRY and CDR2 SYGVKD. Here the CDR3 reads CASNDRVTDQPQHF. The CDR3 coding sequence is TGTGCCAGCAACGACAGGGTGACTGATCAGCCCCAGCATTTT.

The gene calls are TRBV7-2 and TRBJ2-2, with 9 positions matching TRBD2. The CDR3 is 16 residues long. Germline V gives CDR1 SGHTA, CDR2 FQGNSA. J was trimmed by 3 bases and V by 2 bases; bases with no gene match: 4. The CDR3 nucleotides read TGTGCCAGCAGCTTAAGGCGGGGGGGCGACACCGGGGAGCTGTTTTTT. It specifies CASSLRRGGDTGELFF.

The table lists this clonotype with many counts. The CDR3 sequence: CASSVGREGPSYNEQFF. Written as DNA, the CDR3 is TGTGCCAGCAGTGTAGGGCGGGAGGGCCCGTCCTACAATGAGCAGTTCTTC. The rearrangement links TRBV12-3 or TRBV12-4 to TRBJ2-1; 9 bases align to TRBD2. The length of the CDR3 is 17 residues. After removal of 5 bases from V and 1 base from J, the junction contained 9 bases not matched to a gene.

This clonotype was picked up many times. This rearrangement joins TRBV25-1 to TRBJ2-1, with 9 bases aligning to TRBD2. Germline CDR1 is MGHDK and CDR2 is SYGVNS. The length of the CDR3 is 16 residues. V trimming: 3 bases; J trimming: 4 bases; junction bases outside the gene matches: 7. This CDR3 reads CASSDTSSGIYNEQFF. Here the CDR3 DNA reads TGTGCCAGCAGTGACACCTCTAGCGGGATTTACAATGAGCAGTTCTTC.

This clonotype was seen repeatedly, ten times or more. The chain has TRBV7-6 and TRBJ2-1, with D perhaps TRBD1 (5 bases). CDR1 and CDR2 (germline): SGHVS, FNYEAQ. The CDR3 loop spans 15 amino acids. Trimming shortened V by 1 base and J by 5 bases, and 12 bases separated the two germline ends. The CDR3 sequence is CASSLVRDRDNEQFF. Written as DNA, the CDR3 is TGTGCCAGCAGCTTAGTCAGGGATAGGGACAATGAGCAGTTCTTC.

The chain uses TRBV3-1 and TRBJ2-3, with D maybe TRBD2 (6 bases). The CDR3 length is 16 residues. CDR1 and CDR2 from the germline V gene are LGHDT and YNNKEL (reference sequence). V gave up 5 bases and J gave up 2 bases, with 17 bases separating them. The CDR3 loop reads CASSTGSASATDTQYF. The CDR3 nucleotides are TGTGCCAGCAGCACTGGGTCCGCTAGCGCCACAGATACGCAGTATTTT.

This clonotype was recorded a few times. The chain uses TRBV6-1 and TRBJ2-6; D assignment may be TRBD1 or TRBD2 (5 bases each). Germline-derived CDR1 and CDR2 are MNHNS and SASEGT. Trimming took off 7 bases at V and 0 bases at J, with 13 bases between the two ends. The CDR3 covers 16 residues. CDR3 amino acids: CASTRDGNSGANVLTF. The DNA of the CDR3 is TGTGCCAGCACCCGGGACGGCAACTCTGGGGCCAACGTCCTGACTTTC.

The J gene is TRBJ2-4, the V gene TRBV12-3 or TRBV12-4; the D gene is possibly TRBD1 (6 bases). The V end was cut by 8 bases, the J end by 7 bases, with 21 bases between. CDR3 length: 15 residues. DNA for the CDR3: TGTGCCAGCGCCGAGGACAGTCCCTCTAGGAACATTCAGTACTTC. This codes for CASAEDSPSRNIQYF.

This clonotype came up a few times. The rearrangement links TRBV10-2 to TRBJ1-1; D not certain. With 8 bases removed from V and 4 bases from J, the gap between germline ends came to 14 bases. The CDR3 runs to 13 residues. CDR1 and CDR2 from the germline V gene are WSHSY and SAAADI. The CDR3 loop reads CASQFWVGTEAFF. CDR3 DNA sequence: TGCGCCAGCCAGTTCTGGGTGGGCACTGAAGCTTTCTTT.

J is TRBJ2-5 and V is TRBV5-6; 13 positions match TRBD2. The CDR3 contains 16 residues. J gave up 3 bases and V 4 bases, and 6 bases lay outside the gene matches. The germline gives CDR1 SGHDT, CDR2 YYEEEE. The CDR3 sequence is CASSLLAGGVEETQYF. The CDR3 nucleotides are TGTGCCAGCAGCCTACTAGCGGGGGGGGTGGAAGAGACCCAGTACTTC.

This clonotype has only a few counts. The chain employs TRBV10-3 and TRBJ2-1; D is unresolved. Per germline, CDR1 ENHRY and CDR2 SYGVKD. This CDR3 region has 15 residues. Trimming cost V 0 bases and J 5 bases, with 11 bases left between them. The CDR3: CAISESPNSDNEQFF. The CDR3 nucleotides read TGTGCCATCAGTGAGTCGCCCAACTCGGACAATGAGCAGTTCTTC.

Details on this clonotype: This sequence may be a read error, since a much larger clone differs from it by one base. The CDR3 DNA follows: TGTGCCAGCAGTTTAGCCTCTAGCTCCTACGAGCAGCACTTC. Amino acids: CASSLASSSYEQHF. The rearrangement uses TRBV12-3 or TRBV12-4 and TRBJ2-7; weak D call: TRBD2 (5 bases). This CDR3 contains 14 residues.

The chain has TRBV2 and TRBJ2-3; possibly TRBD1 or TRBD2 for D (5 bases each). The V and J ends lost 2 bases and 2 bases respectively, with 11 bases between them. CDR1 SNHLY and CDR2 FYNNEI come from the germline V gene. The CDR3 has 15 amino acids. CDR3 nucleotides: TGTGCCAGCAGTGAATACGGGGCGGTCACAGATACGCAGTATTTT. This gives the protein CASSEYGAVTDTQYF.

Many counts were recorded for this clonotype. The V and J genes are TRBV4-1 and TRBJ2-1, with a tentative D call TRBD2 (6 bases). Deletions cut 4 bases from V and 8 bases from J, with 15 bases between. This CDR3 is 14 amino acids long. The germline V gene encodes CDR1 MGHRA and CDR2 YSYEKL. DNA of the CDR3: TGCGCCAGCAGCCTCCTAACTAGCTTCGATGAGCAGTTCTTC. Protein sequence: CASSLLTSFDEQFF.

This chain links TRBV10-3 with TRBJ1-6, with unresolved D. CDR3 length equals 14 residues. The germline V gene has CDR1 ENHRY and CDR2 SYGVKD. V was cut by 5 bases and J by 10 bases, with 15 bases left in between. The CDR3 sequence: CAISPDALGSPLHF. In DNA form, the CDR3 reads TGTGCCATCAGTCCGGACGCCCTGGGGTCACCCCTCCACTTT.

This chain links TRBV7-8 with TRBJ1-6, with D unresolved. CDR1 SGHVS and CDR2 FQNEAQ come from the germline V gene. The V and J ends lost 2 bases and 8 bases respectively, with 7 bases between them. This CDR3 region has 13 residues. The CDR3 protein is CASSLLRDSPLHF. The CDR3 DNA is TGTGCCAGCAGCTTATTACGGGATTCACCCCTCCACTTT.

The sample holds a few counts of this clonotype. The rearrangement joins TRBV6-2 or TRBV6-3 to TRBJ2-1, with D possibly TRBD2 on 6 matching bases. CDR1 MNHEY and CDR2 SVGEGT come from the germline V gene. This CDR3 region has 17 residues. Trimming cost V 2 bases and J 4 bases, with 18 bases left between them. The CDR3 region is CASSYAGLASVYNEQFF. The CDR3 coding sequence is TGTGCCAGCAGTTACGCGGGGTTGGCTAGCGTATACAATGAGCAGTTCTTC.

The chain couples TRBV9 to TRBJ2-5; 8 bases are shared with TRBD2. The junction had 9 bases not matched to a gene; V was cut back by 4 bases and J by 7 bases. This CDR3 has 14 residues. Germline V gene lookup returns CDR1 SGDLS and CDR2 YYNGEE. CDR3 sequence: CASSPPGGLGTQYF. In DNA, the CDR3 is TGTGCCAGCAGCCCTCCGGGGGGGCTGGGGACCCAGTACTTC.

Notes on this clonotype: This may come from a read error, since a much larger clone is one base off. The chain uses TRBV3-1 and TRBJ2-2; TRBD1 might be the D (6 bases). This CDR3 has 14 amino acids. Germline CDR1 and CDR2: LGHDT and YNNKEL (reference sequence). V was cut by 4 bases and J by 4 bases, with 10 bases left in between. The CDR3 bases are TGTGCCAGCAGCCGGAAAGGGGGCACCGGGGAGCTGTTTTTT. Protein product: CASSRKGGTGELFF.

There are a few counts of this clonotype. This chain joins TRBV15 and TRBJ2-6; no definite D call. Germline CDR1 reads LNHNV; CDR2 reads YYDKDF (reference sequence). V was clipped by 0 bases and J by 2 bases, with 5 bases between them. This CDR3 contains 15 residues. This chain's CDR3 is CATSRDPTGANVLTF. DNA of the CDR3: TGTGCCACCAGCAGAGATCCTACTGGGGCCAACGTCCTGACTTTC.

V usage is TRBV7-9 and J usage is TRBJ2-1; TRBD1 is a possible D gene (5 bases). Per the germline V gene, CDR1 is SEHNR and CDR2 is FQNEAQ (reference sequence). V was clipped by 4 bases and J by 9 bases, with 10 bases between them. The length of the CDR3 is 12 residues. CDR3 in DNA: TGTGCCAGCAGCTCAGGGTGGGCTGAGCAGTTCTTC. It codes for CASSSGWAEQFF.

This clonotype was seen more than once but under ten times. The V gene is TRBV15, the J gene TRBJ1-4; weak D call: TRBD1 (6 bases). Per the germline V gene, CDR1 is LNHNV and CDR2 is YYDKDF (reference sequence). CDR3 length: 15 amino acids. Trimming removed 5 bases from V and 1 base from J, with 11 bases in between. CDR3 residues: CATSSRGETNEKLFF. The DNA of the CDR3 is TGTGCCACCAGCTCAAGGGGGGAAACTAATGAAAAACTGTTTTTT.

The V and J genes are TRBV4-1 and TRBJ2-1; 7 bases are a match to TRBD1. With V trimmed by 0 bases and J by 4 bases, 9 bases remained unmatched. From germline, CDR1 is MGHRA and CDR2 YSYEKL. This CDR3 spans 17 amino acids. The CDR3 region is CASSQDDNRGLYNEQFF. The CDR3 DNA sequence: TGCGCCAGCAGCCAAGATGATAACAGGGGCCTATACAATGAGCAGTTCTTC.